The 28 T cell receptor beta chains in this list originate from one sample, sequenced in a study of molecular identifiers for immune sequencing clone quantification (dated by TCRdb to the late 2010s). The library was built by means of PCR. Instrument used: Illumina HiSeq 4000. In TCRdb, the public reads were trimmed at Q25 with fastp and aligned with MiXCR, with productive beta chains retained. One record per CDR3 amino acid sequence lists the most common genes and DNA. The sample table contains approximately 63,000 distinct CDR3 sequences; only one count was recorded for over 15% of them. The ten biggest clones cover 1.1% to 1.5% of the sample. Sequencing input: naive CD8+ T cells from blood, with Jurkat cell RNA spiked in. The cell subset or site label, as the study defines it: FACS-sorted CD8+CD4-CCR7+CD45RA+ naive T cells. Receptors were obtained from a human donor in good health. Some libraries in this study had Jurkat cell RNA spiked in.

This clonotype occurred many times. The genes are TRBV24-1 and TRBJ1-1; possibly TRBD1 for D (6 bases). V was shortened by 7 bases and J by 1 base, with 9 bases between the two germline ends. Germline values: CDR1 KGHDR, CDR2 SFDVKD. This CDR3 spans 13 amino acids. CDR3 bases: TGTGCCACCAGAACAGGGCCGAACACTGAAGCTTTCTTT. It encodes CATRTGPNTEAFF.

This clonotype appeared many times. The chain carries TRBV19 and TRBJ1-1; D perhaps matches TRBD1 (6 bases). Germline assignment: CDR1 LNHDA and CDR2 SQIVND (reference sequence). V dropped 0 bases and J dropped 6 bases, with 14 bases sitting between them. This CDR3 region has 15 residues. As DNA, the CDR3 is TGTGCCAGTAGTATAGATGGAGGAGGGGGTGCTGAAGCTTTCTTT. Protein: CASSIDGGGGAEAFF.

This clonotype has ten or more counts. The chain combines TRBV2 with TRBJ2-4, with TRBD2 identical over 7 bases. CDR1 is SNHLY and CDR2 is FYNNEI in the germline V gene. The CDR3 spans 15 residues. Trimming cost V 10 bases and J 8 bases; bases outside gene matches: 17. CDR3 amino acids: CATESSQSGIYIQYF. The DNA for the CDR3 is TGTGCCACCGAATCGTCTCAAAGCGGGATATACATTCAGTACTTC.

The chain links TRBV6-5 to TRBJ2-2, with D hard to call. The ends were cut back, 4 bases at V and 1 base at J, with 4 bases in the middle. The length of the CDR3 is 13 residues. Germline CDR1 MNHEY, CDR2 SVGAGI. CDR3 sequence reads: CASSLQNTGELFF. The CDR3 coding sequence is TGTGCCAGCAGTTTACAGAACACCGGGGAGCTGTTTTTT.

This clonotype was seen many times. The chain links TRBV13 to TRBJ2-7; 16 nucleotides agree with TRBD2. With 4 bases clipped from V and 0 bases from J, the junction kept 12 bases outside the gene matches. CDR1 and CDR2 from the germline V gene are PRHDT and FYEKMQ (reference sequence). This CDR3 spans 20 amino acids. The chain's CDR3 is CASSSGGLAGGVLRSYEQYF. CDR3 DNA sequence: TGTGCCAGCAGCTCCGGGGGACTAGCGGGAGGGGTCCTTCGCTCCTACGAGCAGTACTTC. The whole variable domain, remainder taken from reference TRBV13 and TRBJ2-7, is AAGVIQSPRHLIKEKRETATLKCYPIPRHDTVYWYQQGPGQDPQFLISFYEKMQSDKGSIPDRFSAQQFSDYHSELNMSSLELGDSALYFCASSSGGLAGGVLRSYEQYFGPGTRLTVT.

This clonotype was picked up a small number of times. The chain joins TRBV19 to TRBJ2-7; 8 bases line up with TRBD2. The germline V gene has CDR1 LNHDA and CDR2 SQIVND (reference sequence). With V trimmed by 4 bases and J by 6 bases, 11 bases remained unmatched. CDR3 length: 15 amino acids. CDR3 nucleotides: TGTGCCAGTAGTAGTATAGCGGGGTCTCTCGGCGAGCAGTACTTC. Residues: CASSSIAGSLGEQYF. Using reference TRBV19 and TRBJ2-7 for the parts outside the CDR3, the full variable domain is DGGITQSPKYLFRKEGQNVTLSCEQNLNHDAMYWYRQDPGQGLRLIYYSQIVNDFQKGDIAEGYSVSREKKESFPLTVTSAQKNPTAFYLCASSSIAGSLGEQYFGPGTRLTVT.

This clonotype has a count of ten or more. The gene calls are TRBV12-3 or TRBV12-4 and TRBJ1-4; possible D gene TRBD1, 5 bases. Trimming stripped 1 base from V and 13 bases from J, with 19 bases between. The CDR3 extends over 15 amino acids. The CDR3 sequence is CASSLGDGGTWALFF. CDR3 bases: TGTGCCAGCAGTTTAGGGGACGGAGGAACCTGGGCACTGTTTTTT.

As concerns this clonotype: This is likely a read error, given that the CDR3 carries no conserved phenylalanine or tryptophan at its end. The chain joins TRBV4-3 to TRBJ1-3; D is uncertain. V shed 0 bases and J shed 1 base, with 7 bases lying between them. Germline V lookup: CDR1 LGHNA, CDR2 YSLEER. The CDR3 is made up of 15 amino acids. The CDR3 nucleotides are TGCGCCAGCAGCCAAGATCGCACGTCTGGAAACACCATATATATT. The encoded protein is CASSQDRTSGNTIYI.

This clonotype was observed at least ten times. The chain recombines TRBV27 with TRBJ2-7; unclear D gene. Germline V gene lookup returns CDR1 MNHEY and CDR2 SMNVEV (reference sequence). The CDR3 length is 12 residues. V gave up 3 bases and J gave up 4 bases, with 7 bases separating them. CDR3 bases: TGTGCCAGCAGTTTGGTGGGGTACGAGCAGTACTTC. Translated: CASSLVGYEQYF.

This clonotype was detected ten times or more. The CDR3 reads CASSQVGAGDYEQYF. The CDR3 DNA is TGCGCCAGCAGCCAAGTAGGCGCGGGAGACTACGAGCAGTACTTC. The chain links TRBV4-1 to TRBJ2-7; TRBD2 agrees at 7 bases. The germline V gene encodes CDR1 MGHRA and CDR2 YSYEKL. The junction had 6 bases not matched to a gene; V was cut back by 1 base and J by 3 bases. The CDR3 is 15 amino acids.

This clonotype has ten or more counts. The J gene is TRBJ2-7, the V gene TRBV18; a weak D match, TRBD2 (5 bases). Germline assignment: CDR1 KGHSH and CDR2 LQKENI. The ends were cut back, 1 base at V and 5 bases at J, with 18 bases in the middle. CDR3 size: 16 residues. CDR3 nucleotide sequence: TGTGCCAGCTCACCACGATTCGGGGAGTCTCGGAACGAGCAGTACTTC. Protein: CASSPRFGESRNEQYF.

This clonotype was found many times. The chain uses TRBV14 and TRBJ2-3, with 7 positions matching TRBD1. Germline V gene lookup returns CDR1 SGHDN and CDR2 FVKESK. Trimming removed 0 bases from V and 3 bases from J; junction bases left unmatched: 15. The CDR3 contains 19 residues. For the CDR3, the DNA is TGTGCCAGCAGCCAAGACCTTCACCTCGACAGGGTAGGAACAGATACGCAGTATTTT. It yields the protein CASSQDLHLDRVGTDTQYF.

The chain combines TRBV20-1 with TRBJ2-1; no firm D call. The germline CDR1 and CDR2 sequences are DFQATT and SNEGSKA (reference sequence). V was clipped by 5 bases and J by 12 bases, with 17 bases between them. The CDR3 is made up of 12 amino acids. In DNA form, the CDR3 reads TGCAGTGCTTCCCTAATAAAACCCGGGCAGTTCTTC. Translation: CSASLIKPGQFF.

In this sample, this clonotype turned up a few times. The gene calls are TRBV30 and TRBJ2-1; perhaps TRBD1 as D (6 bases). The CDR3 has 12 amino acids. V was trimmed by 4 bases and J by 9 bases, leaving 13 bases between them. CDR1 and CDR2 (germline): GTSNPN, SVGIG (reference sequence). Here the CDR3 reads CAWNRDNIEQFF. The CDR3, as DNA: TGTGCCTGGAATAGGGACAACATTGAGCAGTTCTTC. The whole variable domain, remainder taken from reference TRBV30 and TRBJ2-1, is SQTIHQWPATLVQPVGSPLSLECTVEGTSNPNLYWYRQAAGRGLQLLFYSVGIGQISSEVPQNLSASRPQDRQFILSSKKLLLSDSGFYLCAWNRDNIEQFFGPGTRLTVL.

This clonotype turned up a few times. The chain is built from TRBV27 and TRBJ1-1; D unclear. The CDR3 consists of 13 residues. Germline assignment: CDR1 MNHEY and CDR2 SMNVEV (reference sequence). V lost 3 bases and J 0 bases, leaving 5 bases between the germline ends. The CDR3 loop reads CASSLVVNTEAFF. For the CDR3, the DNA is TGTGCCAGCAGTTTGGTTGTGAACACTGAAGCTTTCTTT.

There are a few counts of this clonotype. This rearrangement joins TRBV2 to TRBJ1-6; perhaps TRBD1 as D (5 bases). The germline V and J ends were trimmed by 6 bases and 8 bases, with 17 bases remaining between them. Germline-derived CDR1 and CDR2 are SNHLY and FYNNEI. CDR3 length equals 15 residues. CDR3 sequence (DNA): TGTGCCAGCAGCGAACGTAGAGGGACGGATTCACCCCTCCACTTT. Amino acids: CASSERRGTDSPLHF.

The V gene is TRBV7-9, the J gene TRBJ2-7, with TRBD1 matching 11 bases. Looked up from germline, CDR1 is SEHNR and CDR2 is FQNEAQ (reference sequence). The CDR3 covers 16 residues. The CDR3 DNA reads TGTGTCGGCAGCCCCAACCCGGGACAGGGGGTTTGCGAGCAGTACTTC. Its protein is CVGSPNPGQGVCEQYF.

This clonotype was detected only a few times. A much larger clonotype is one base distant, so this may be a read error. This rearrangement joins TRBV20-1 to TRBJ1-4; no clear D. Germline V gene lookup returns CDR1 DFQATT and CDR2 SNEGSKA (reference sequence). The CDR3 is 17 residues long. The CDR3 coding sequence is TGCAGTGCTAGAAAGACAAGAACTGAGGAGGAAGACGAAAAACCGTTTTTT. Amino acids: CSARKTRTEEEDEKPFF.

This clonotype was seen ten or more times. The CDR3 loop reads CASSLGSGVGSPLHF. The CDR3, as DNA: TGTGCCAGCAGTTTAGGAAGCGGGGTAGGTTCACCCCTCCACTTT. The chain couples TRBV27 to TRBJ1-6; D remains unclear. V lost 2 bases, J lost 9 bases, and 14 bases lay in between. The CDR3 extends over 15 amino acids. Per germline, CDR1 MNHEY and CDR2 SMNVEV (reference sequence).

This clonotype showed up many times. CDR3 sequence (DNA): TGTGCCAGCAGCCCCACCGGGACTAGCGGGAGTTTGGGGCTACGAGAGCAGTACTTC. Its protein is CASSPTGTSGSLGLREQYF. The rearrangement links TRBV7-9 to TRBJ2-7; the match to TRBD2 covers 14 bases. The CDR3 is made up of 19 amino acids. The J segment lost 7 bases and the V segment lost 5 bases, leaving 19 bases of the junction unmatched. The V gene's germline CDR1 is SEHNR and CDR2 FQNEAQ (reference sequence).

There are many counts of this clonotype. The rearrangement links TRBV29-1 to TRBJ2-7; D unresolved. This CDR3 region has 13 residues. The germline gives CDR1 SQVTM, CDR2 ANQGSEA. V was clipped by 5 bases and J by 3 bases, with 14 bases between them. The CDR3 reads CSVRWGTRYEQYF. The CDR3 DNA sequence: TGCAGCGTTCGTTGGGGTACCCGCTACGAGCAGTACTTC.

This clonotype has just a few counts. The V call is TRBV14, the J call TRBJ2-2, with 7 positions matching TRBD2. The germline V gene has CDR1 SGHDN and CDR2 FVKESK. The CDR3 sequence is 15 residues long. The V and J ends lost 1 base and 5 bases, in that order; junction bases with no gene match: 4. The CDR3 here is CASSQVGSGTGELFF. DNA of the CDR3: TGTGCCAGCAGCCAAGTTGGTAGCGGGACCGGGGAGCTGTTTTTT.

This clonotype was picked up many times. This CDR3 is CATSQGLTGELFF. The CDR3 DNA reads as TGTGCCACGTCACAGGGTCTGACCGGGGAGCTGTTTTTT. V is TRBV24-1 and J is TRBJ2-2; possible D gene TRBD1, 6 bases. V lost 10 bases to trimming and J lost 5 bases, with 13 bases between them. Per the germline V gene, CDR1 is KGHDR and CDR2 is SFDVKD. The CDR3 consists of 13 residues.

The rearrangement joins TRBV6-1 to TRBJ2-1; D is undetermined. V lost 10 bases, J lost 3 bases, and 10 bases lay in between. The length of the CDR3 is 12 residues. Germline V gene data show CDR1 as MNHNS and CDR2 as SASEGT. The CDR3 reads CATEGNYNEQFF. For the CDR3, the DNA is TGTGCCACCGAAGGTAACTACAATGAGCAGTTCTTC.

This clonotype has ten or more counts. V is TRBV4-3 and J is TRBJ2-7; D uncertain. The CDR3 has 14 amino acids. The V gene lost 1 base and the J gene lost 1 base, with 8 bases spanning the gap. CDR1 and CDR2 (germline): LGHNA, YSLEER. The CDR3 loop reads CASSQVAGSYEQYF. CDR3 nucleotides: TGCGCCAGCAGCCAAGTTGCAGGTTCCTACGAGCAGTACTTC.

Many counts were recorded for this clonotype. This chain connects TRBV27 to TRBJ2-7; 7 bases line up with TRBD2. The CDR3 runs 13 residues. Germline CDR1 is MNHEY and CDR2 is SMNVEV (reference sequence). Trimming took 8 bases from V and 0 from J; bases not matched to a gene: 4. The CDR3 region has the DNA TGTGCCAGCGCAGCGGGAAGCTCCTACGAGCAGTACTTC. Protein: CASAAGSSYEQYF.

This clonotype was seen ten or more times. The J gene is TRBJ2-5, the V gene TRBV19; 9 positions agree with TRBD2. The CDR3 runs to 19 residues. V lost 3 bases and J lost 4; bases outside the gene matches: 18. Germline CDR1 and CDR2: LNHDA and SQIVND (reference sequence). The CDR3 loop is CASSMFVGQREEWGETQYF. In DNA form, the CDR3 reads TGTGCCAGTAGTATGTTCGTGGGCCAGCGGGAGGAGTGGGGAGAGACCCAGTACTTC.

This sequence joins TRBV2 and TRBJ1-4, with TRBD1 as a possible D gene (6 bases). The length of the CDR3 is 14 residues. V was pared by 4 bases and J by 4 bases, with 10 bases between. Germline CDR1 and CDR2: SNHLY and FYNNEI. The chain's CDR3 is CASSVGGGNEKLFF. In nucleotides, the CDR3 is TGTGCCAGCAGTGTCGGGGGCGGTAATGAAAAACTGTTTTTT.